The 26 T cell receptor beta chains listed next were all sequenced from one sample in a study of blood T cell repertoires in COVID-19. This table comes from immunoSEQ multiplex PCR, and its TCRdb copy is limited to in-frame clones, with some not included. The table lists about 270,000 clones, 85% of them singletons. The sample consisted of PBMCs or T cells enriched from blood (not recorded which). These receptors were collected from a woman between 50 and 59 years old with acute COVID-19.

The genes are TRBV2 and TRBJ2-7, with D tentatively TRBD1 (5 bases). The V end was cut by 6 bases, the J end by 1 base, with 16 bases between. The germline CDR1 and CDR2 sequences are SNHLY and FYNNEI. The CDR3 contains 15 residues. The CDR3 bases are TGTGCCAGCAGGGAACAGGAAAATACTTCCTACGAGCAGTACTTC. Translation gives CASREQENTSYEQYF.

CDR3 sequence reads: CAAIGQGGRTEAFF. In nucleotides, the CDR3 is TGTGCCGCGATCGGGCAGGGCGGGAGGACTGAAGCTTTCTTT. The V call is TRBV10-3, the J call TRBJ1-1, with a tentative D call TRBD1 (5 bases). V was pared by 11 bases and J by 5 bases, with 21 bases between. The CDR3 has 14 residues. The V gene's germline CDR1 is ENHRY and CDR2 SYGVKD.

The genes are TRBV5-1 and TRBJ1-2, with TRBD1 matching over 9 bases. The ends lost 1 base at V and 7 bases at J; junction bases unmatched: 5. CDR1 is SGHRS, CDR2 YFSETQ, per germline. There are 14 residues in the CDR3. Here the CDR3 DNA reads TGCGCCAGCAGCTTGCGTACAGGGGGCAGTGGCTACACCTTC. Protein product: CASSLRTGGSGYTF.

Note on this clone: The sample carries other DNA sequences with the same CDR3. The CDR3 sequence is CASSSGTVSGANVLTF. CDR3 in DNA: TGTGCCAGCAGTTCCGGGACAGTCTCTGGGGCCAACGTCCTGACTTTC. The chain couples TRBV6-2 or TRBV6-3 to TRBJ2-6, with 7 bases aligning to TRBD1. J lost 0 bases, V lost 4 bases, and 3 bases had no gene match. From germline, CDR1 is MNHEY and CDR2 SVGEGT. The CDR3 is made up of 16 amino acids.

The chain employs TRBV19 and TRBJ1-2; TRBD1 agrees at 7 bases. The CDR3 length is 15 residues. CDR1 is LNHDA and CDR2 is SQIVND in the germline V gene (reference sequence). The V segment lost 9 bases and the J segment 1 base; nucleotides outside the gene matches: 11. This chain's CDR3 is CASLRDSDFNYGYTF. In nucleotides, the CDR3 is TGTGCCAGCCTAAGGGACAGCGACTTTAACTATGGCTACACCTTC.

This sequence joins TRBV3-1 (or the pseudogene TRBV3-2) and TRBJ1-6, with D tentatively TRBD1 (5 bases). Trimming pared 0 bases from V and 10 bases from J, leaving 10 bases between. The CDR3 runs 14 residues. Germline CDR1 is LGHDT and CDR2 is YNNKEL (reference sequence). CDR3 protein: CASSQEMGRSPLHF. The CDR3 DNA is TGTGCCAGCAGCCAAGAAATGGGGCGCTCACCCCTCCACTTT.

The chain combines TRBV6-2 or TRBV6-3 with TRBJ2-3, with D unresolved. Germline loops: CDR1 MNHEY, CDR2 SVGEGT. The CDR3 is made up of 16 amino acids. The ends were cut back, 2 bases at V and 4 bases at J, with 16 bases in the middle. The CDR3 DNA reads as TGTGCCAGCAGTTACCACCCAATCCAGGTGGCAGATACGCAGTATTTT. It specifies CASSYHPIQVADTQYF.

This clone was detected once. This chain connects TRBV4-2 to TRBJ1-2; 8 nucleotides match TRBD1. J gave up 12 bases and V 1 base, and 7 bases lay outside the gene matches. CDR1 LGHNA and CDR2 YNFKEQ come from the germline V gene. The CDR3 is made up of 13 amino acids. CDR3 in DNA: TGTGCCAGCAGCCAAGCCCTTCAGGGGGCCGACACCTTC. This gives the protein CASSQALQGADTF.

A few counts support this clone. CDR3 DNA sequence: TGTGCCAGCAGCCCGCCTAGGACAGGGGGCAATCAGCCCCAGCATTTT. This gives the protein CASSPPRTGGNQPQHF. The chain combines TRBV5-8 with TRBJ1-5; 9 bases line up with TRBD1. V shed 4 bases and J 2 bases; nucleotides not matched to a gene: 7. The CDR3 loop spans 16 amino acids. Germline V gives CDR1 SGHTS, CDR2 YDEGEE.

The rearrangement joins TRBV3-1 (or the pseudogene TRBV3-2) to TRBJ1-1; no clear D. V shed 1 base and J shed 7 bases, with 13 bases lying between them. Looked up from germline, CDR1 is LGHDT and CDR2 is YNNKEL (reference sequence). The CDR3 totals 14 residues. The CDR3 is CASSQGEVSGEAFF. In nucleotides, the CDR3 is TGTGCCAGCAGCCAAGGGGAGGTATCGGGTGAAGCTTTCTTT.

The CDR3 here is CASSLDIFKPAFF. DNA of the CDR3: TGTGCCAGCAGCTTAGATATTTTTAAGCCAGCTTTCTTT. The chain employs TRBV7-7 and TRBJ1-1; D is unresolved. The CDR3 runs 13 residues. CDR1 and CDR2 (germline): SSHAT, FNYEAQ (reference sequence). Trimming took 1 base from V and 10 from J, leaving 13 bases between them.

The CDR3 DNA sequence: TGTGCCAGCAGCCAAGGGGCGGGGGCTGTCTACGAGCAGTACTTC. Protein: CASSQGAGAVYEQYF. The chain links TRBV3-1 (or the pseudogene TRBV3-2) to TRBJ2-7, with D perhaps matching TRBD2 (7 bases). Germline V gene sequence: CDR1 LGHDT, CDR2 YNNKEL (reference sequence). This CDR3 has 15 amino acids. V shed 1 base and J shed 3 bases, with 13 bases lying between them.

The genes are TRBV3-1 (or the pseudogene TRBV3-2) and TRBJ2-5; TRBD2 matches at 8 bases. CDR3 length: 15 amino acids. The germline CDR1 and CDR2 sequences are LGHDT and YNNKEL (reference sequence). The V and J ends lost 4 bases and 5 bases, in that order; junction bases with no gene match: 9. The CDR3 bases are TGTGCCAGCAGCCCCAGCCCGGGGGGGTTGGAGACCCAGTACTTC. It translates to CASSPSPGGLETQYF.

This clone was counted at least ten times. This chain links TRBV19 with TRBJ1-1, with TRBD1 as a possible D gene (6 bases). This CDR3 contains 14 residues. Germline CDR1 LNHDA, CDR2 SQIVND (reference sequence). Between the trimmed V and J ends, which lost 5 bases and 1 base, there was a span of 11 bases. The CDR3 region has the DNA TGTGCCAGTAGTCGGGGGGCATCGAACACTGAAGCTTTCTTT. Translating it yields CASSRGASNTEAFF.

The V call is TRBV27, the J call TRBJ1-1, with TRBD1 as a possible D gene (6 bases). Germline CDR1 is MNHEY and CDR2 is SMNVEV (reference sequence). Trimming left V 8 bases short and J 4 bases short, with 20 bases between. This CDR3 has 15 residues. For the CDR3, the DNA is TGTGCCAGCGGGTTACTCGGGGGGGCGGGCACTGAAGCTTTCTTT. It specifies CASGLLGGAGTEAFF.

This chain uses TRBV12-3 or TRBV12-4 with TRBJ1-1, with TRBD1 matching 8 bases. V lost 7 bases, J lost 3 bases, and 4 bases stayed unmatched. This CDR3 is 13 amino acids long. The CDR3, as DNA: TGTGCCAGCAATAGACAGGGGTACACTGAAGCTTTCTTT. Amino acid sequence: CASNRQGYTEAFF.

Here the CDR3 DNA reads TGTGCCAGCAGCCGGGGGGGCACTAGCAATGAGCAGTTCTTC. Protein sequence: CASSRGGTSNEQFF. J is TRBJ2-1 and V is TRBV11-3, with 8 bases identical to TRBD2. This CDR3 has 14 amino acids. V lost 5 bases, J lost 6 bases, and 6 bases stayed unmatched. Germline V gene sequence: CDR1 SGHNT, CDR2 YENEEA.

The J gene is TRBJ2-3, the V gene TRBV9, with TRBD1 as a possible D gene (6 bases). Germline V CDR1 and CDR2: SGDLS, YYNGEE. Trimming took 0 bases from V and 0 from J, leaving 8 bases between them. CDR3 length equals 15 residues. This chain's CDR3 is CASSVEDSSTDTQYF. CDR3 sequence (DNA): TGTGCCAGCAGCGTAGAGGACAGCAGCACAGATACGCAGTATTTT. Drawing the rest from reference TRBV9 and TRBJ2-3, the complete variable domain is DSGVTQTPKHLITATGQRVTLRCSPRSGDLSVYWYQQSLDQGLQFLIQYYNGEERAKGNILERFSAQQFPDLHSELNLSSLELGDSALYFCASSVEDSSTDTQYFGPGTRLTVL.

The V gene is TRBV5-1, the J gene TRBJ2-6, with 8 bases matching TRBD1. The V segment lost 3 bases and the J segment 0 bases; nucleotides outside the gene matches: 5. Per germline, CDR1 SGHRS and CDR2 YFSETQ. This CDR3 has 17 residues. CDR3 DNA: TGCGCCAGCAGCTCCCCCGGGACAGGCTCTGGGGCCAACGTCCTGACTTTC. This encodes CASSSPGTGSGANVLTF. Combining the CDR3 with reference TRBV5-1 and TRBJ2-6 gives the whole variable domain KAGVTQTPRYLIKTRGQQVTLSCSPISGHRSVSWYQQTPGQGLQFLFEYFSETQRNKGNFPGRFSGRQFSNSRSEMNVSTLELGDSALYLCASSSPGTGSGANVLTFGAGSRLTVL.

The chain employs TRBV7-2 and TRBJ1-1, with 11 bases identical to TRBD1. In germline, CDR1 is SGHTA, CDR2 FQGNSA. The CDR3 has 16 amino acids. Trimming removed 2 bases from V and 1 base from J; junction bases left unmatched: 3. The CDR3 DNA reads TGTGCCAGCAGCTTACGGGACAGGGGGACGAACACTGAAGCTTTCTTT. Its protein is CASSLRDRGTNTEAFF.

About this clone: Germline and junction disagree at one end, which may indicate a read error. This chain connects TRBV7-2 to TRBJ2-3; 8 bases line up with TRBD1. This CDR3 contains 16 residues. The germline CDR1 and CDR2 sequences are SGHTA and FQGNSA. DNA for the CDR3: TGTGCCAGCAGCTTAGCGCCCGGACAGGGCACAAATACGCAGTATTTT. Protein product: CASSLAPGQGTNTQYF.

The CDR3 loop is CASSFLAGLSYNEQFF. Written as DNA, the CDR3 is TGTGCCAGCAGCTTCCTAGCGGGCCTCTCCTACAATGAGCAGTTCTTC. The rearrangement links TRBV7-2 to TRBJ2-1; TRBD2 aligns across 8 bases. V was clipped by 3 bases and J by 0 bases; unmatched bases: 4. The germline V gene has CDR1 SGHTA and CDR2 FQGNSA. There are 16 residues in the CDR3. Drawing the rest from reference TRBV7-2 and TRBJ2-1, the complete variable domain is GAGVSQSPSNKVTEKGKDVELRCDPISGHTALYWYRQSLGQGLEFLIYFQGNSAPDKSGLPSDRFSAERTGGSVSTLTIQRTQQEDSAVYLCASSFLAGLSYNEQFFGPGTRLTVL.

The J gene is TRBJ1-1, the V gene TRBV7-2; D remains ambiguous. V was clipped by 2 bases and J by 3 bases, with 13 bases between them. This CDR3 is 15 amino acids long. Per the germline V gene, CDR1 is SGHTA and CDR2 is FQGNSA. The chain's CDR3 is CASSLSLGSYTEAFF. In DNA, the CDR3 is TGTGCCAGCAGCTTAAGTCTCGGGAGCTACACTGAAGCTTTCTTT.

This clone was counted a few times. V is TRBV4-1 and J is TRBJ1-6; the match to TRBD1 covers 9 bases. CDR1 and CDR2 (germline): MGHRA, YSYEKL. The CDR3 has 14 residues. The ends lost 3 bases at V and 6 bases at J; junction bases unmatched: 0. The CDR3: CASSQGQGNSPLHF. Here the CDR3 DNA reads TGCGCCAGCAGCCAGGGACAGGGTAATTCACCCCTCCACTTT.

This clone was seen a single time. This chain uses TRBV5-1 with TRBJ2-5; D possibly corresponds to TRBD2 (6 bases). V shed 9 bases and J shed 4 bases, with 19 bases lying between them. Germline-derived CDR1 and CDR2 are SGHRS and YFSETQ. This CDR3 comprises 14 residues. CDR3 coding DNA: TGCGCCACCAAGGTTGGGGGGACGGTAGAGACCCAGTACTTC. This codes for CATKVGGTVETQYF.

The chain joins TRBV30 to TRBJ1-1; TRBD1 agrees at 9 bases. Per the germline V gene, CDR1 is GTSNPN and CDR2 is SVGIG (reference sequence). Germline trimming cut 2 bases from V and 2 bases from J; bases unmatched to any gene: 3. This CDR3 spans 14 amino acids. The CDR3 nucleotides are TGTGCCTGGAGTACGGGACAGGGTAACACTGAAGCTTTCTTT. It is translated as CAWSTGQGNTEAFF.